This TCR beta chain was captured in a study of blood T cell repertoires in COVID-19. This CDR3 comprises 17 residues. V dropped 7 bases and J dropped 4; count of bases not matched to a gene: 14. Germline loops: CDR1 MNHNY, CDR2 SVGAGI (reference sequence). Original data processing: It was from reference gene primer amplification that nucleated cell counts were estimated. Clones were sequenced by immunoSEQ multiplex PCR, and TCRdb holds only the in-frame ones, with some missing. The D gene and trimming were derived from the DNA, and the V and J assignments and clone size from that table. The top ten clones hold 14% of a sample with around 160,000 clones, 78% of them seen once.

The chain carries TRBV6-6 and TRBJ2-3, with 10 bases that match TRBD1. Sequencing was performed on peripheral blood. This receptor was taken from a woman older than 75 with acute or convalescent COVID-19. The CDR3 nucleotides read TGTGCCAGCACTCGGGGAGCGGCGACAGGGGGCGCAGATACGCAGTATTTT. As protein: CASTRGAATGGADTQYF.